The entry below gives a single TCR beta chain sequence along with its context. Its antigen remains unidentified. The source of the sample is a study of Ad26.COV2.S vaccination and SARS-CoV-2 variants. For the study at large: Enrolled in COV1001, the donor was in the Ad26.COV2.S trial arm, which received the vaccine. General study findings and limits: Responses of T cells in total may have been underestimated by the TCR breadth and depth analyses. Researchers reported similar non-spike TCR breadth in vaccine and placebo recipients. Vaccinated individuals (as opposed to placebo recipients) had higher spike-specific TCR breadth.

This table comes from immunoSEQ multiplex PCR, and its TCRdb copy is limited to in-frame clones, with some not included. The sample has roughly 510,000 clones; roughly 87% are singletons. As to treatment: roughly 19 received Ad26.COV2.S at low or high dose, single or two shots; 5 received placebo; per-sample allocation not given. It was on day 63 after the first vaccine or placebo injection that samples were taken. V lost 5 bases and J 10 bases, leaving 17 bases between the germline ends. The CDR3 totals 14 residues. The V gene's germline CDR1 is MNHEY and CDR2 SMNVEV (reference sequence). This specimen consisted of peripheral blood, obtained in a trial of Ad26.COV2.S vaccine versus placebo. The receptor's source is a person between 18 and 65 years old who received the Ad26.COV2.S COVID-19 vaccine or a placebo. V gene TRBV27 combines with J gene TRBJ1-4; TRBD1 is a possible D gene (5 bases). CDR3 nucleotide sequence: TGTGCCAGCAGTCTAACACCAACAGGTGGAAAACTGTTTTTT. Protein product: CASSLTPTGGKLFF.